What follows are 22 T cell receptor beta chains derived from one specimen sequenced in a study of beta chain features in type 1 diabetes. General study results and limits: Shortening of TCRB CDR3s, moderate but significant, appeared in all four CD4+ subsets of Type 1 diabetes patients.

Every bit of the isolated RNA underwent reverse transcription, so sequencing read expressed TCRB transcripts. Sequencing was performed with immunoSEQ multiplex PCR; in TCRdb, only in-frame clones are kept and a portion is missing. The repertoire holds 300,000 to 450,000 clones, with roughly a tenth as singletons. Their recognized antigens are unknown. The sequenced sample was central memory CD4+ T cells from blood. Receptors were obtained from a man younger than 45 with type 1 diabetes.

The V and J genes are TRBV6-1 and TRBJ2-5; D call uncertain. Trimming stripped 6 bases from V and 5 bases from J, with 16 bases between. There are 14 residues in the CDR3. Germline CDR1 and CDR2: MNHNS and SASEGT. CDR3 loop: CASRYYDAKETQYF. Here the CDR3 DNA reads TGTGCCAGCAGGTACTATGACGCGAAGGAGACCCAGTACTTC.

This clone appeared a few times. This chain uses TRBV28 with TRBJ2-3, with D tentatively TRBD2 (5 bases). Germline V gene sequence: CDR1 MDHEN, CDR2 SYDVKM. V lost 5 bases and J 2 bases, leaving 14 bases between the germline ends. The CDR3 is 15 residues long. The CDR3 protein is CASSLGLTFTDTQYF. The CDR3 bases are TGTGCCAGCAGTCTCGGACTGACGTTCACAGATACGCAGTATTTT. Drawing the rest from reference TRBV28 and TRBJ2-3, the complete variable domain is DVKVTQSSRYLVKRTGEKVFLECVQDMDHENMFWYRQDPGLGLRLIYFSYDVKMKEKGDIPEGYSVSREKKERFSLILESASTNQTSMYLCASSLGLTFTDTQYFGPGTRLTVL.

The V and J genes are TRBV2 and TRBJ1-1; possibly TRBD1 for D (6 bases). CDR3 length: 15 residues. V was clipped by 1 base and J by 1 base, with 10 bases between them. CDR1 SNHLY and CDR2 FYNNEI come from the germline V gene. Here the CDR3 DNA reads TGTGCCAGCAGTGAAGTCGGGACACCGAACACTGAAGCTTTCTTT. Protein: CASSEVGTPNTEAFF.

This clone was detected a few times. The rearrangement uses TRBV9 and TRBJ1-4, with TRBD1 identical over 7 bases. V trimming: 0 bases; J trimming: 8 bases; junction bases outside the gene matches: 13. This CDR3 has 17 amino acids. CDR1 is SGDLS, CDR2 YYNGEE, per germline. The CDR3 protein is CASSVGSEGAANEKLFF. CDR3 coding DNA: TGTGCCAGCAGCGTAGGATCCGAGGGGGCGGCGAACGAAAAACTGTTTTTT.

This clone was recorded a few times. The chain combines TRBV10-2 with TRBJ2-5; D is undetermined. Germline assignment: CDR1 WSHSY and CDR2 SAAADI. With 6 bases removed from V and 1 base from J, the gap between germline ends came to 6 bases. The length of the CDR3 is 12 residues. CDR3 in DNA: TGCGCCAGCAGACACCTCCAAGAGACCCAGTACTTC. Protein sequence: CASRHLQETQYF.

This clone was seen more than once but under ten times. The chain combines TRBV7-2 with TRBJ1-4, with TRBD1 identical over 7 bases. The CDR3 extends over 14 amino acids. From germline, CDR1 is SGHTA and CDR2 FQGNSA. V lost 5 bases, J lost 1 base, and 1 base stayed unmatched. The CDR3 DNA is TGTGCCAGCAGCCGGGACAGAACTAATGAAAAACTGTTTTTT. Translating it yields CASSRDRTNEKLFF.

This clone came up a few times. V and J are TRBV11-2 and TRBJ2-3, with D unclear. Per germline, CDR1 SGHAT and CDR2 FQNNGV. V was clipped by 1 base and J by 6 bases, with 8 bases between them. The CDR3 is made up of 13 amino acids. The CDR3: CASSLGGRDTQYF. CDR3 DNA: TGTGCCAGCAGCTTAGGCGGCAGGGATACGCAGTATTTT.

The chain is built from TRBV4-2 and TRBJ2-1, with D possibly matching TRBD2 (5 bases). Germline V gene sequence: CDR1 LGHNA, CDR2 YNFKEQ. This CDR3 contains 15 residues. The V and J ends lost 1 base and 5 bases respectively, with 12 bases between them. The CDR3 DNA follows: TGTGCCAGCAGCCAAGCGTCCGGGATACACAATGAGCAGTTCTTC. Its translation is CASSQASGIHNEQFF.

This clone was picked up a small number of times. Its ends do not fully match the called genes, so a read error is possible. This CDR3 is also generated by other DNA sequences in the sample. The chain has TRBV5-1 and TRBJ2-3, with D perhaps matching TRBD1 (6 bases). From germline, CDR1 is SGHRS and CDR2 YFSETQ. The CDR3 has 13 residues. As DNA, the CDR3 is TGTGCCAGCAGCTTGACAGGTCCGGATACGCAGTATTTT. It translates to CASSLTGPDTQYF. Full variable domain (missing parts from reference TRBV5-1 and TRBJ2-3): KAGVTQTPRYLIKTRGQQVTLSCSPISGHRSVSWYQQTPGQGLQFLFEYFSETQRNKGNFPGRFSGRQFSNSRSEMNVSTLELGDSALYLCASSLTGPDTQYFGPGTRLTVL.

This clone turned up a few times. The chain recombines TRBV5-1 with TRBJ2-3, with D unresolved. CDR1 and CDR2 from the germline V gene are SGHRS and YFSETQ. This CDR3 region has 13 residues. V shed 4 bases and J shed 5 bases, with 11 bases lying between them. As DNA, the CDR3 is TGCGCCAGCAGCCTGAGAAACAGAGATACGCAGTATTTT. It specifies CASSLRNRDTQYF.

CDR3 sequence: CASMSGTRLSEQYF. CDR3 in DNA: TGTGCCAGCATGTCTGGGACTAGGCTAAGTGAGCAGTACTTC. This chain uses TRBV27 with TRBJ2-7; 8 bases fit TRBD2. J lost 7 bases, V lost 7 bases, and 12 bases had no gene match. The length of the CDR3 is 14 residues. CDR1 and CDR2 (germline): MNHEY, SMNVEV (reference sequence).

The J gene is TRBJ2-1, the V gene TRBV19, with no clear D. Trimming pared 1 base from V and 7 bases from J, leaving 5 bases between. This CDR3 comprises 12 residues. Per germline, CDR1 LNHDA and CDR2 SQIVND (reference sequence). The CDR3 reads CASSIVANEQFF. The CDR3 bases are TGTGCCAGTAGTATAGTAGCTAATGAGCAGTTCTTC.

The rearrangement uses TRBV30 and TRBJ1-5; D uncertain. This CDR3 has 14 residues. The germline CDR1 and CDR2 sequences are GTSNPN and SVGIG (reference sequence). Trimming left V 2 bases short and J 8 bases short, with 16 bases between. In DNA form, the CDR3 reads TGTGCCTGGAGTCCCAGCCCCGCCGGGGAGCCCCAGCATTTT. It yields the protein CAWSPSPAGEPQHF.

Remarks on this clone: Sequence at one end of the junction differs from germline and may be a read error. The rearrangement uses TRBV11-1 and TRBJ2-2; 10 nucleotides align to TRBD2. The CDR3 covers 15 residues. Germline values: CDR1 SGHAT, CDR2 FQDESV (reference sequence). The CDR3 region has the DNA TGTGCCAGCAGCCTAGCGGGAGATCACACCGGGGAGCTGTTTTTT. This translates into CASSLAGDHTGELFF.

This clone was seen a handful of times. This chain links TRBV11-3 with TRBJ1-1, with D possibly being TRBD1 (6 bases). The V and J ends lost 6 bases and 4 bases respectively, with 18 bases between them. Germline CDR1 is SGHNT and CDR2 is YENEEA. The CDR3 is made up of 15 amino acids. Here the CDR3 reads CASSSSDRGITEAFF. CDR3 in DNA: TGTGCCAGCAGTTCCTCGGACAGAGGGATCACTGAAGCTTTCTTT. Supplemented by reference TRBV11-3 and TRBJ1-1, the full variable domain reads EAGVVQSPRYKIIEKKQPVAFWCNPISGHNTLYWYLQNLGQGPELLIRYENEEAVDDSQLPKDRFSAERLKGVDSTLKIQPAELGDSAVYLCASSSSDRGITEAFFGQGTRLTVV.

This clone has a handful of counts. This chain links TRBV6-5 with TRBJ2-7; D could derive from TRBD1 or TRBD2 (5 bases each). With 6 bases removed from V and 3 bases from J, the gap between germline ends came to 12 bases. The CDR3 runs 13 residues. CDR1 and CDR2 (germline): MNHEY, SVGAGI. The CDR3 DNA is TGTGCCAGCAGGAGGGGCTTATTCTACGAGCAGTACTTC. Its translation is CASRRGLFYEQYF.

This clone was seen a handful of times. CDR3 sequence: CASSFTGTGTQYF. The CDR3 coding sequence is TGTGCCAGCAGCTTCACGGGGACTGGTACGCAGTATTTT. V gene TRBV7-2 combines with J gene TRBJ2-3; possible D gene TRBD2, 6 bases. The CDR3 extends over 13 amino acids. The V end lost 3 bases, the J end lost 8 bases, and 12 bases lay between the germline ends. In germline, CDR1 is SGHTA, CDR2 FQGNSA.

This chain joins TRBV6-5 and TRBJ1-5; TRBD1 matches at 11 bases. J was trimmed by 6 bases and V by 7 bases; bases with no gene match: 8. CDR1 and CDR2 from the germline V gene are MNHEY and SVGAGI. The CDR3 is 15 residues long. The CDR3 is CASNMDRGLGQPQHF. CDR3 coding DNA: TGTGCCAGCAACATGGACAGGGGGCTTGGTCAGCCCCAGCATTTT.

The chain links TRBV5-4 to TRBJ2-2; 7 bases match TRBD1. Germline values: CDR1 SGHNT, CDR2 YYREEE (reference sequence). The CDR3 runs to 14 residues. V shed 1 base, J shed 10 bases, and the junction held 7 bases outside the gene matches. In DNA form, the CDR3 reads TGTGCCAGCAGCTTGAGGGACAGCAGAGAGGAGCTGTTTTTT. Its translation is CASSLRDSREELFF.

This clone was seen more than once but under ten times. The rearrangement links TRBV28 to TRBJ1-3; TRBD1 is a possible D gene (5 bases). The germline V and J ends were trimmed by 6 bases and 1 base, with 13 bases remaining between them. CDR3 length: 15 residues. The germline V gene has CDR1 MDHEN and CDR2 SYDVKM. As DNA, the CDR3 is TGTGCCAGCAGCCTTGCTGGGGGATCTGGAAACACCATATATTTT. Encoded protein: CASSLAGGSGNTIYF.

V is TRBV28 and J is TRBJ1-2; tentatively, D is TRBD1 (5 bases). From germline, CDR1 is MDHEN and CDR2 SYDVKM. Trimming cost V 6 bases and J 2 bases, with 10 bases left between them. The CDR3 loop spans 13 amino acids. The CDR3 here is CASRDSSNYGYTF. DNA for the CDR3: TGTGCCAGCAGAGACAGTTCCAACTATGGCTACACCTTC.

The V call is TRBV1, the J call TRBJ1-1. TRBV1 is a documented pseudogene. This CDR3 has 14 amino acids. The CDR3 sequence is CTSNKAGPNTEAFF. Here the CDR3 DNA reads TGCACCAGCAACAAAGCGGGACCGAACACTGAAGCTTTCTTT.